This TCR beta chain was obtained from a study of graft-versus-host responses after intestinal transplantation. The germline V gene encodes CDR1 SGDLS and CDR2 YYNGEE. V lost 2 bases and J lost 4; bases outside the gene matches: 7. This CDR3 region has 16 residues. Generated by immunoSEQ multiplex PCR, the TCRdb table keeps only in-frame clones and is missing some. The table lists tens of thousands of clones, almost 90% of them singletons. About this clone itself: What it binds is unknown.

The sequenced sample was unstimulated CD4+ T cells sorted from spleen or lymph node cells, obtained before intestinal transplant. The sequence came from a human donor who received an intestinal transplant. The chain is built from TRBV9 and TRBJ2-5; 11 bases are a match to TRBD2. The chain's CDR3 is CASSVTSGGFAETQYF. The CDR3 bases are TGTGCCAGCAGCGTCACTAGCGGGGGTTTTGCAGAGACCCAGTACTTC. Filled out from reference TRBV9 and TRBJ2-5, the complete variable domain reads DSGVTQTPKHLITATGQRVTLRCSPRSGDLSVYWYQQSLDQGLQFLIQYYNGEERAKGNILERFSAQQFPDLHSELNLSSLELGDSALYFCASSVTSGGFAETQYFGPGTRLLVL.